This T cell receptor (beta chain) was identified during a study of metastatic and nonmetastatic thyroid tumors (dated by TCRdb to 2020 to 2021). Study-level background: Repertoires were compared across peripheral blood and tumor or nodule tissue samples from malignant and benign thyroid patients. Findings and caveats that apply to the study as a whole: In both blood and tumor samples, TCR beta diversity was reported to be significantly higher in malignant tumors than in benign nodules.

The CDR3, cysteine through phenylalanine, is 14 amino acids long. Solely the CDR3 DNA is kept, with 42 bases framed from the first base. Trimming removed 0 bases from V and 0 bases from J, leaving 5 bases between the germline ends. From a lookup of the germline V gene, CDR1 and CDR2 are MNHEY and SVGEGT. None of the patients had been given any treatment before thyroid surgery. The study retrospectively analysed patient clinical samples collected from about 2011 to 2018 using T-cell receptor beta sequencing. The library relied on PCR. This sample was sequenced with an Illumina HiSeq 4000. High-throughput sequencing was used to profile the TCR beta-chain CDR3 region of each patient. The authors' pipeline ran thus. CDR3 differences across clinicopathological groups were used to build a classifier for discriminating distant-metastatic papillary thyroid cancer patients. The Shannon index was used to measure repertoire diversity, and the Morisita-Horn index was used to measure how similar tumor and blood repertoires were. TCRdb applied fastp at Q25 and MiXCR to the public reads, then kept only in-frame beta chains. What appears here as the V and J calls and clone size reflects TCRdb's work, not the paper's. This sample holds 15,000 to 20,000 clones; around 30% were observed only once. 13% of the sample is in the top ten clones.

For this clone: Its target antigen remains unknown. No much larger clonotype is one base removed from it; base qualities were not supplied.

Sample: tumor tissue. This receptor chain uses TRBV6-2 or TRBV6-3 and TRBJ1-1; the D segment could be TRBD1, given 5 matching bases. This TCR came from a female donor with papillary thyroid cancer or a benign thyroid nodule (not recorded which). Some clones in this sample may be carry-over from other donors' samples. The CDR3 sequence is CASSYSDMNTEAFF. Read as DNA, the sequence is TGTGCCAGCAGTTACTCGGACATGAACACTGAAGCTTTCTTT.